Following are 23 T cell receptor beta chains from one sample sequenced in a study of T-cell reconstitution after alpha-beta-depleted transplantation in children. The TCRbeta library was prepared with unique molecular identifiers. MiXCR, run by TCRdb on the PCR reads, gives a single entry per CDR3 protein. Among over 400,000 distinct CDR3 sequences listed, approximately 12% were seen once. Sequenced material: PBMCs from the stem cell graft donor, taken from the stem cell graft. These receptors were collected from a human donor who donated a stem cell graft to a child with combined immunodeficiency.

This clonotype was observed many times. V usage is TRBV5-1 and J usage is TRBJ2-2; either TRBD1 or TRBD2 may supply D (5 bases each). Germline V gives CDR1 SGHRS, CDR2 YFSETQ. The V and J ends lost 3 bases and 1 base respectively, with 13 bases between them. The CDR3 runs to 16 residues. CDR3 bases: TGCGCCAGCAGCTCGGGACCGATGGAGAACACCGGGGAGCTGTTTTTT. This codes for CASSSGPMENTGELFF.

At least ten counts were recorded for this clonotype. The gene calls are TRBV18 and TRBJ2-3; 7 nucleotides agree with TRBD1. Looked up from germline, CDR1 is KGHSH and CDR2 is LQKENI. The ends lost 3 bases at V and 0 bases at J; junction bases unmatched: 3. The CDR3 runs 15 residues. The CDR3 DNA sequence: TGTGCCAGCTCACCGACGGGACAGAGCACAGATACGCAGTATTTT. It translates to CASSPTGQSTDTQYF.

The CDR3 sequence is CASSPMGVLYNEQFF. In nucleotides, the CDR3 is TGTGCCAGCAGCCCTATGGGAGTGCTCTACAATGAGCAGTTCTTC. J is TRBJ2-1 and V is TRBV7-2, with D maybe TRBD2 (5 bases). CDR3 length equals 15 residues. Germline CDR1 is SGHTA and CDR2 is FQGNSA. Trimming shortened V by 5 bases and J by 3 bases, and 14 bases separated the two germline ends.

This clonotype came up a few times. The chain employs TRBV18 and TRBJ1-1; the match to TRBD1 covers 7 bases. V gave up 2 bases and J gave up 5 bases; unmatched junction bases: 11. This CDR3 has 16 amino acids. Germline V CDR1 and CDR2: KGHSH, LQKENI. This CDR3 reads CASSPYLGGRETEAFF. CDR3 in DNA: TGTGCCAGCTCACCATATTTAGGGGGCAGGGAAACTGAAGCTTTCTTT.

The rearrangement joins TRBV7-6 to TRBJ1-1, with TRBD1 matching 9 bases. The CDR3 sequence is 17 residues long. Germline V CDR1 and CDR2: SGHVS, FNYEAQ. The V gene end was trimmed by 0 bases and the J gene end by 1 base; junction bases not matched to a gene: 6. The DNA of the CDR3 is TGTGCCAGCAGCTTAGCAGAGGGACAGGGAGGGAACACTGAAGCTTTCTTT. Translated, it gives CASSLAEGQGGNTEAFF.

This clonotype came up once. The rearrangement joins TRBV12-5 to TRBJ2-1, with D unclear. Germline V lookup: CDR1 LGHNT, CDR2 FRNRAP. The CDR3 extends over 12 amino acids. The germline V and J ends were trimmed by 3 bases and 7 bases, with 7 bases remaining between them. CDR3 residues: CASGLFGNEQFF. The CDR3 bases are TGTGCTAGTGGTTTATTCGGAAATGAGCAGTTCTTC.

Many counts were recorded for this clonotype. J is TRBJ2-4 and V is TRBV28; D is possibly TRBD1 (6 bases). Trimming left V 1 base short and J 2 bases short, with 18 bases between. The CDR3 covers 18 residues. Germline CDR1 is MDHEN and CDR2 is SYDVKM. CDR3: CASSLLVGPGETKNIQYF. In nucleotides, the CDR3 is TGTGCCAGCAGTTTATTGGTTGGGCCAGGGGAAACCAAAAACATTCAGTACTTC. The whole variable domain, remainder taken from reference TRBV28 and TRBJ2-4, is DVKVTQSSRYLVKRTGEKVFLECVQDMDHENMFWYRQDPGLGLRLIYFSYDVKMKEKGDIPEGYSVSREKKERFSLILESASTNQTSMYLCASSLLVGPGETKNIQYFGAGTRLSVL.

Here the CDR3 reads CASRTSGSWETQYF. In DNA, the CDR3 is TGTGCCAGCAGGACAAGCGGGAGTTGGGAGACCCAGTACTTC. This chain uses TRBV6-2 or TRBV6-3 with TRBJ2-5, with TRBD2 matching over 8 bases. The J segment lost 5 bases and the V segment lost 6 bases, leaving 8 bases of the junction unmatched. The CDR3 consists of 14 residues. Germline V lookup: CDR1 MNHEY, CDR2 SVGEGT.

This clonotype was counted at least ten times. The CDR3 DNA reads as TGCAGCGTTGAAGATCGGGGGAGGACTGAAGCTTTCTTT. It encodes CSVEDRGRTEAFF. The rearrangement links TRBV29-1 to TRBJ1-1, with D tentatively TRBD1 (5 bases). Germline V gene data show CDR1 as SQVTM and CDR2 as ANQGSEA. The CDR3 sequence is 13 residues long. Between the trimmed V and J ends, which lost 0 bases and 5 bases, there was a span of 10 bases.

This clonotype was detected many times. V is TRBV7-2 and J is TRBJ2-6; D is unclear. The V end lost 4 bases, the J end lost 0 bases, and 7 bases lay between the germline ends. The CDR3 runs to 15 residues. Germline CDR1 is SGHTA and CDR2 is FQGNSA. In DNA form, the CDR3 reads TGTGCCAGCAGCTCCTTCACCTCTGGGGCCAACGTCCTGACTTTC. Translation: CASSSFTSGANVLTF.

Only a few counts were recorded for this clonotype. This chain links TRBV5-5 with TRBJ2-1; D not resolved. The germline gives CDR1 SGHKS, CDR2 YYEKEE (reference sequence). The CDR3 covers 14 residues. The V and J ends lost 4 bases and 1 base respectively, with 9 bases between them. The CDR3 region has the DNA TGTGCCAGCAGCGTAAGTGCGTCCTACAATGAGCAGTTCTTC. Protein product: CASSVSASYNEQFF.

The chain recombines TRBV13 with TRBJ2-1, with D perhaps being TRBD1 or TRBD2 (5 bases each). The germline V gene encodes CDR1 PRHDT and CDR2 FYEKMQ (reference sequence). The length of the CDR3 is 12 residues. The ends were cut back, 5 bases at V and 6 bases at J, with 8 bases in the middle. The CDR3 region is CASSRGLNEQFF. The CDR3, as DNA: TGTGCCAGCAGCCGGGGCCTCAATGAGCAGTTCTTC. The full variable domain, its missing parts supplied by reference TRBV13 and TRBJ2-1, is AAGVIQSPRHLIKEKRETATLKCYPIPRHDTVYWYQQGPGQDPQFLISFYEKMQSDKGSIPDRFSAQQFSDYHSELNMSSLELGDSALYFCASSRGLNEQFFGPGTRLTVL.

This chain uses TRBV5-1 with TRBJ2-5; D gene ambiguous. Germline loops: CDR1 SGHRS, CDR2 YFSETQ. The CDR3 runs to 14 residues. V lost 0 bases to trimming and J lost 1 base, with 7 bases between them. The CDR3 DNA reads as TGCGCCAGCAGCTTGGCCGAGATCCAAGAGACCCAGTACTTC. Its translation: CASSLAEIQETQYF.

This sequence joins TRBV4-3 and TRBJ1-1, with D hard to call. In germline, CDR1 is LGHNA, CDR2 YSLEER. Deletions cut 0 bases from V and 4 bases from J, with 6 bases between. The CDR3 runs to 13 residues. This chain's CDR3 is CASSQDRFTEAFF. CDR3 DNA sequence: TGCGCCAGCAGCCAAGACAGGTTCACTGAAGCTTTCTTT.

This clonotype occurred many times. This chain joins TRBV20-1 and TRBJ2-5; D unclear. Germline CDR1 and CDR2: DFQATT and SNEGSKA (reference sequence). This CDR3 is 11 amino acids long. Trimming shortened V by 5 bases and J by 4 bases, and 8 bases separated the two germline ends. The DNA for the CDR3 is TGCAGTGCTGGAATAGGAGAGACCCAGTACTTC. This codes for CSAGIGETQYF.

A few counts support this clonotype. The rearrangement joins TRBV5-1 to TRBJ2-3; 7 nucleotides match TRBD1. The CDR3 contains 18 residues. V lost 0 bases and J lost 1; bases outside the gene matches: 11. The germline gives CDR1 SGHRS, CDR2 YFSETQ. CDR3: CASSLETLQGKGTDTQYF. The CDR3 nucleotides are TGCGCCAGCAGCTTGGAAACCTTACAGGGGAAGGGCACAGATACGCAGTATTTT.

The chain joins TRBV5-1 to TRBJ1-1, with D unclear. CDR1 SGHRS and CDR2 YFSETQ come from the germline V gene. Trimming stripped 5 bases from V and 0 bases from J, with 17 bases between. CDR3 length: 16 amino acids. CDR3 amino acids: CASRAGSQAMNTEAFF. CDR3 DNA sequence: TGCGCCAGCAGGGCGGGCAGCCAGGCCATGAACACTGAAGCTTTCTTT.

The chain uses TRBV5-1 and TRBJ1-2; no definite D call. The CDR3 spans 15 residues. V was pared by 1 base and J by 5 bases, with 15 bases between. Germline V gene lookup returns CDR1 SGHRS and CDR2 YFSETQ. CDR3 sequence (DNA): TGCGCCAGCAGCTTGTTTATAGGAGCCGATTATGGCTACACCTTC. It codes for CASSLFIGADYGYTF.

This clonotype was found many times. This chain links TRBV29-1 with TRBJ2-7, with 8 bases identical to TRBD2. CDR1 and CDR2 from the germline V gene are SQVTM and ANQGSEA. The CDR3 spans 14 residues. The V gene end was trimmed by 3 bases and the J gene end by 3 bases; junction bases not matched to a gene: 7. For the CDR3, the DNA is TGCAGCGTTGAGGTGACTAGCGACATCTACGAGCAGTACTTC. It yields the protein CSVEVTSDIYEQYF.

This clonotype was seen only a few times. V is TRBV12-3 or TRBV12-4 and J is TRBJ1-4, with 7 nucleotides matching TRBD1. The V gene end was trimmed by 5 bases and the J gene end by 7 bases; junction bases not matched to a gene: 10. The CDR3 contains 15 residues. The CDR3 here is CASSPQTGSVEKLFF. CDR3 DNA sequence: TGTGCCAGCAGTCCCCAGACAGGGTCTGTTGAAAAACTGTTTTTT.

This sequence joins TRBV30 and TRBJ2-3; the D gene is possibly TRBD2 (6 bases). Germline loops: CDR1 GTSNPN, CDR2 SVGIG (reference sequence). The CDR3 has 13 amino acids. V shed 4 bases and J shed 3 bases, with 11 bases lying between them. CDR3 loop: CAWTYAGTDTQYF. CDR3 DNA: TGTGCCTGGACATATGCGGGGACAGATACGCAGTATTTT.

In its sample, this clonotype was seen a few times. The chain employs TRBV5-1 and TRBJ2-7; D is uncertain. Germline assignment: CDR1 SGHRS and CDR2 YFSETQ. The CDR3 loop spans 13 amino acids. Between the trimmed V and J ends, which lost 1 base and 6 bases, there was a span of 11 bases. The CDR3, as DNA: TGCGCCAGCAGCTTGTTGATAGGTTCCGAGCAGTACTTC. Amino acid sequence: CASSLLIGSEQYF.

This chain connects TRBV9 to TRBJ2-1, with a weak D call TRBD1 (6 bases). The V gene's germline CDR1 is SGDLS and CDR2 YYNGEE. V was cut by 5 bases and J by 1 base, with 13 bases left in between. The CDR3 runs to 15 residues. CDR3 DNA sequence: TGTGCCAGCAGGGGGACGGACAGATCCTACAATGAGCAGTTCTTC. Translated, it gives CASRGTDRSYNEQFF.